This record covers a single TCR beta chain. This CDR3 contains 16 residues. The trim removed 4 bases at V and 0 bases at J, leaving 6 bases unmatched. CDR1 is SGHNT, CDR2 YYREEE, per germline (reference sequence). Authors' analysis steps: For nucleated cells, counts were estimated from reference gene primer amplification. The table came from immunoSEQ multiplex PCR; TCRdb's copy has only in-frame clones and leaves some out. V and J calls and clone size follow that table, whereas D and trimming were derived from the DNA. The sample lists about 230,000 clones, approximately 82% occurring once. This specimen belongs to a study of blood T cell repertoires in COVID-19.

Sequencing was carried out using peripheral blood. This TCR was recovered from a woman in her 70s with active or convalescent COVID-19. J is TRBJ2-7 and V is TRBV5-4; 11 positions agree with TRBD2. CDR3 coding DNA: TGTGCCAGCAGCCATAGACTAGCGGGACCCTCCTACGAGCAGTACTTC. This encodes CASSHRLAGPSYEQYF.